This TCR beta chain was found in a study of cytomegalovirus exposure and HLA in healthy donors. General study results and limits: Both high specificity and high sensitivity reportedly marked the classifier's diagnosis of cytomegalovirus status. Three chains linked to CMV were shown in vitro to be specific for CMV antigens. TCR sequences were mostly rare, though some public TCRs occurred in many donors.

The germline CDR1 and CDR2 sequences are MDHEN and SYDVKM. V was trimmed by 8 bases and J by 2 bases, leaving 4 bases between them. The CDR3 covers 12 residues. The data were produced by immunoSEQ multiplex PCR, yet TCRdb's version contains in-frame clones alone and is incomplete. The sample holds about 69,000 clones, 96% seen once. Points on this clone: Its antigen is unknown.

The validation cohort, a group of more than 95 subjects, included the donors and was separate from the roughly 670-subject first cohort. Sequences were obtained from PBMCs. V is TRBV28 and J is TRBJ2-6; no definite D call. The source of this sequence is a woman aged 18-30 years in good health and CMV-seropositive. CDR3 sequence reads: CASHTGANVLTF. In nucleotides, the CDR3 is TGTGCCAGCCACACTGGGGCCAACGTCCTGACTTTC. Full variable domain (missing parts from reference TRBV28 and TRBJ2-6): DVKVTQSSRYLVKRTGEKVFLECVQDMDHENMFWYRQDPGLGLRLIYFSYDVKMKEKGDIPEGYSVSREKKERFSLILESASTNQTSMYLCASHTGANVLTFGAGSRLTVL.